The TCR beta chain described here comes from a study of graft-versus-host responses after intestinal transplantation. Study-wide context: All recipients were transplanted with multivisceral, liver-intestinal, or isolated intestinal grafts. Following induction with anti-thymocyte globulin, all recipients were given tacrolimus and steroids for around three years. Study findings and constraints: Circulating GvH clones peaking coincided with falling HvG clones soon after transplant. Some GvH clones appeared in ileal mucosa or blood before recipient bone marrow.

Measured with immunoSEQ multiplex PCR; TCRdb has only the in-frame clones, and not every one. The sample yields about 91,000 clones, 80% to 95% seen once. About this clone: The antigen is unknown.

The V segment lost 2 bases and the J segment 4 bases; nucleotides outside the gene matches: 9. The CDR3 is 16 amino acids. Germline assignment: CDR1 MNHEY and CDR2 SMNVEV (reference sequence). The sequence was collected from a human donor who was the organ donor for an intestinal transplant. The chain combines TRBV27 with TRBJ2-7, with 9 bases lining up with TRBD2. The specimen comprised unstimulated CD4+ T cells sorted from spleen or lymph node cells, sampled before transplant. The CDR3 DNA reads TGTGCCAGCAGTTTACGGTCGAGCGGGAGGCTGTACGAGCAGTACTTC. It encodes CASSLRSSGRLYEQYF.